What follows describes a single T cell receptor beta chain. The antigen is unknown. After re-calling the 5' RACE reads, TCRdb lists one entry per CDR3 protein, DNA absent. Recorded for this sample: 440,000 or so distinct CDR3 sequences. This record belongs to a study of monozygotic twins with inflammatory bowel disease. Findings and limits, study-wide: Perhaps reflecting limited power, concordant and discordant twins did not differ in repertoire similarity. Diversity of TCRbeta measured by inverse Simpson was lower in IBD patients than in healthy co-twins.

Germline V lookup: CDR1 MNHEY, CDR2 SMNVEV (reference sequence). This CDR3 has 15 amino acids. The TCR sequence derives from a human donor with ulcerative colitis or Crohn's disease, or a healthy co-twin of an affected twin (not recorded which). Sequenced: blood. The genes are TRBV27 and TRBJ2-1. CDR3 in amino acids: CASSEARTSYNEQFF.